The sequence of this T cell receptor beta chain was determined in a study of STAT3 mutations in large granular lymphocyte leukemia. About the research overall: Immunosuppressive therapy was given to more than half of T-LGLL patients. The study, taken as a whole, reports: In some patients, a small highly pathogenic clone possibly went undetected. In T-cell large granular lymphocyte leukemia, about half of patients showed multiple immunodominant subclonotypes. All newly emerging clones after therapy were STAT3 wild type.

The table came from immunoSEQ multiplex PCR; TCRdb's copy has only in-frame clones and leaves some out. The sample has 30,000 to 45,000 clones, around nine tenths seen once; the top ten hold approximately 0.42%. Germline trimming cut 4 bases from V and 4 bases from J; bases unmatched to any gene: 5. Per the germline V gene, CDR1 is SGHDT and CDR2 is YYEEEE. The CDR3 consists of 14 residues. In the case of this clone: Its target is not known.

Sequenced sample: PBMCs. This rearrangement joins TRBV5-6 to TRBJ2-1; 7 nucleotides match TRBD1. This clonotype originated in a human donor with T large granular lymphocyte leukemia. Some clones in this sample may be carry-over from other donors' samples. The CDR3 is CASSAGTDYNEQFF. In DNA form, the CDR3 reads TGTGCCAGCAGCGCCGGGACAGATTACAATGAGCAGTTCTTC.